Listed below are T cell receptor beta chains from one sample, sequenced in a study of cytomegalovirus exposure and HLA in healthy donors. The data were produced by immunoSEQ multiplex PCR, yet TCRdb's version contains in-frame clones alone and is incomplete. The repertoire holds 150,000 or so clones, with more than 75% as singletons. The sequenced sample was PBMCs. The receptors were sampled from a man between 18 and 35 years old in good health and CMV-seropositive. Both conserved end residues are part of each CDR3. The D gene is left open where the match is weak. Part of the rows lack a size; the others show once, few, many or a class for expanded clones.

J	D	V	size	DNA	CDR3
TRBJ2-7	TRBD2	TRBV30	NA	TGTGCCTGGTCGTCGGCGGGGGGGTCCTACGAGCAGTACTTC	CAWSSAGGSYEQYF
TRBJ1-1	NA	TRBV18	NA	TGTGCCAGCTCACCCGCCGGGGGAGGCACTGAAGCTTTCTTT	CASSPAGGGTEAFF
TRBJ1-6	NA	TRBV4-2	NA	TGTGCCAGCAGCCAAGCAGGGCCTAATTCACCCCTCCACTTT	CASSQAGPNSPLHF
TRBJ1-1	TRBD1	TRBV19	NA	TGTGCCAGTAGTGCCGGGAGGGGGCTCACTGAAGCTTTCTTT	CASSAGRGLTEAFF
TRBJ2-2	TRBD2	TRBV12-5	NA	TGTGCTAGTGGTATCTATAGCGGGAGCAACACCGGGGAGCTGTTTTTT	CASGIYSGSNTGELFF
TRBJ1-1	NA	TRBV27	NA	TGTGCCAGCAGTGGGTCGGGTGAAGCTTTCTTT	CASSGSGEAFF
TRBJ2-7	NA	TRBV4-1	once	TGCGCCAGCAGCCAAGCTCCGGGACACCTTTACGAGCAGTACTTC	CASSQAPGHLYEQYF
TRBJ2-7	NA	TRBV6-1	NA	TGTGCCAGCAGTGATGCGTTCTCCTACGAGCAGTACTTC	CASSDAFSYEQYF
TRBJ1-2	NA	TRBV15	NA	TGTGCCACCAGCAGAGATTTGGGACGGGGGTTTGGCTACACCTTC	CATSRDLGRGFGYTF
TRBJ2-7	TRBD1	TRBV29-1	NA	TGCAGCGTTGAGTCCGGGACAGGGCTCGAGCAGTACTTC	CSVESGTGLEQYF
TRBJ1-2	NA	TRBV2	NA	TGTGCCAGCAGCCCCAGAGAAAACAGGGCGTGGGGCTACACCTTC	CASSPRENRAWGYTF
TRBJ1-3	NA	TRBV28	NA	TGTGCCAGCAGTTTTGGGGCCTCTGGAAACACCATATATTTT	CASSFGASGNTIYF
TRBJ1-4	TRBD1	TRBV7-9	NA	TGTGCCAGCAGCCGAAGGACAGGGTTTGAGGAAAAACTGTTTTTT	CASSRRTGFEEKLFF
TRBJ1-1	NA	TRBV29-1	NA	TGCAGCGTTGAAGATATTGATTACTTCGCTGAAGCTTTCTTT	CSVEDIDYFAEAFF
TRBJ2-7	NA	TRBV20-1	NA	TGCAGTGCTAGCCTCGACGAGCAGTACTTC	CSASLDEQYF
TRBJ2-7	NA	TRBV27	once	TGTGCCAGCAGTTTTTTGCTGGGGACATCAACCTACGAGCAGTACTTC	CASSFLLGTSTYEQYF
TRBJ1-3	NA	TRBV10-3	NA	TGTGCCATCAGTGAGTCGAGGTGGCCTGGAAACACCATATATTTT	CAISESRWPGNTIYF
TRBJ2-7	NA	TRBV9	NA	TGTGCCAGCAGCGTAGGGAGCGATAGCTCCTACGAGCAGTACTTC	CASSVGSDSSYEQYF
TRBJ2-1	TRBD1	TRBV27	NA	TGTGCCAGCAGTTTGGGTACAGGGGGTAATGAGCAGTTCTTC	CASSLGTGGNEQFF
TRBJ2-2	NA	TRBV27	NA	TGTGCCAGCAGGACCGGACAGAAGAACACCGGGGAGCTGTTTTTT	CASRTGQKNTGELFF
TRBJ1-2	NA	TRBV6-5	NA	TGTGCCAGCAGTCCCCGAGGAGGGAGGTATGGCTACACCTTC	CASSPRGGRYGYTF
TRBJ2-7	TRBD2	TRBV7-2	NA	TGTGCCAGCAGCTTAGGACCTAGCGGGGGCCTTGAGCAGTACTTC	CASSLGPSGGLEQYF
TRBJ1-1	TRBD1	TRBV28	NA	TGTGCCAGCAGGGAGTGGACAGGGTCGGGCACTGAAGCTTTCTTT	CASREWTGSGTEAFF
TRBJ2-1	NA	TRBV5-6	NA	TGTGCCAGCAGCCGGGGATCGGTGGAGGGGTTCTTC	CASSRGSVEGFF
TRBJ2-2	NA	TRBV19	NA	TGTGCCAGTAGTATAAGAAACAGATACACCGGGGAGCTGTTTTTT	CASSIRNRYTGELFF
TRBJ1-6	TRBD1	TRBV11-2	NA	TGTGCCAGCAGGCCCAGGGACAGGGGAGTTCCCTCCTATAATTCACCCCTCCACTTT	CASRPRDRGVPSYNSPLHF
TRBJ2-3	NA	TRBV6-1	NA	TGTGCCAGCAGTGAATCCGGGACACAAGCAGCAGATACGCAGTATTTT	CASSESGTQAADTQYF
TRBJ2-7	TRBD1	TRBV7-9	NA	TGTGCCAGCAGCTTACCGGGACAGGCTGCGTACGAGCAGTACTTC	CASSLPGQAAYEQYF
TRBJ2-1	NA	TRBV29-1	NA	TGCAGCGCTACGTCCTACAATGAGCAGTTCTTC	CSATSYNEQFF
TRBJ1-1	NA	TRBV11-2	NA	TGTGCCAGCAGCTTAAATGCAAGACGAGGGAGGACTGAAGCTTTCTTT	CASSLNARRGRTEAFF
TRBJ1-1	TRBD1	TRBV11-3	NA	TGTGCCAGCAGCTCGCACAGGGGGCCCCACACTGAAGCTTTCTTT	CASSSHRGPHTEAFF
TRBJ1-5	NA	TRBV27	NA	TGTGCCACCAGGCTTCGTCCCAGGGGCGAATATCAGCCCCAGCATTTT	CATRLRPRGEYQPQHF
TRBJ2-5	NA	TRBV6-5	NA	TGTGCCAGCAGTCGTATCGGGGAGACCCAGTACTTC	CASSRIGETQYF
TRBJ2-1	TRBD1	TRBV9	NA	TGTGCCAGCAGCGCCTCGGGACAGGGTAGGATTGAGCAGTTCTTC	CASSASGQGRIEQFF
TRBJ1-1	TRBD1	TRBV28	NA	TGTGCCAGCAGTTTACAGGGGGCGCGGACTGAAGCTTTCTTT	CASSLQGARTEAFF
TRBJ2-7	NA	TRBV5-1	NA	TGCGCCAGCAGCTTGGTGGGGCAGGGCTACGAGCAGTACTTC	CASSLVGQGYEQYF
TRBJ1-4	TRBD1	TRBV7-9	NA	TGTGCCAGCAGCCCAACCGGTAGACAGGGGCCCAATGAAAAACTGTTTTTT	CASSPTGRQGPNEKLFF
TRBJ1-5	NA	TRBV7-9	NA	TGTGCCAGCAGCCATGCAGGGGTAGGAGGCAATCAGCCCCAGCATTTT	CASSHAGVGGNQPQHF
TRBJ2-4	NA	TRBV29-1	NA	TGCAGCGTTGAGGGGCTAGCCAAAAACATTCAGTACTTC	CSVEGLAKNIQYF
TRBJ2-7	NA	TRBV7-2	once	TGTGCCAGCAGCTTAGCGGCAGCGAGCTCCTACGAGCAGTACTTC	CASSLAAASSYEQYF
TRBJ2-7	NA	TRBV4-3	NA	TGCGCCAGCAGCCAATTCGCGGGGAATTTGGACGAGCAGTACTTC	CASSQFAGNLDEQYF
TRBJ2-1	NA	TRBV4-2	many	TGTGCCAGCAGCGAGGAGGGGGAGCAGTTCTTC	CASSEEGEQFF
TRBJ2-1	TRBD2	TRBV9	NA	TGTGCCAGCAGCTCGGGACTAGCGGAGGACAATGAGCAGTTCTTC	CASSSGLAEDNEQFF
TRBJ2-7	NA	TRBV6-1	NA	TGTGCCAGCAGCACTGACAGATTATCCTACGAGCAGTACTTC	CASSTDRLSYEQYF
TRBJ2-5	NA	TRBV6-5	NA	TGTGCCAGCAGTCGTACAGGGCAGCGAGGGGAGACCCAGTACTTC	CASSRTGQRGETQYF
TRBJ1-1	TRBD1	TRBV10-3	NA	TGTGCCATCAGTCAGACAGGGGTAGGCACTGAAGCTTTCTTT	CAISQTGVGTEAFF
TRBJ1-5	NA	TRBV30	NA	TGTGCCTGGAGTGTAAGTTCCCCAGGACAGCCCCAGCATTTT	CAWSVSSPGQPQHF
TRBJ2-1	NA	TRBV27	NA	TGTGCCAGCAGTTTGGCTAGCGAATACAATGAGCAGTTCTTC	CASSLASEYNEQFF
TRBJ2-1	NA	TRBV18	NA	TGTGCCAGCTCACTTACCAGGTTGGAGGTAAACTACAATGAGCAGTTCTTC	CASSLTRLEVNYNEQFF
TRBJ2-7	TRBD1	TRBV7-2	NA	TGTGCCAGCGCCTGGTGGGGACCGGGACAGGGTGACGAGCAGTACTTC	CASAWWGPGQGDEQYF
TRBJ2-5	TRBD2	TRBV5-4	NA	TGTGCCAGCAGCACTGGACTAGCGGAGACCCAGTACTTC	CASSTGLAETQYF